This passage covers 29 T cell receptor beta chains from one sample sequenced in a study of T cells in Graves' hyperthyroidism and ophthalmopathy. What was amplified from RNA transcripts were TCR beta CDR3 regions. With the HTBI primer set, the TCR CDR3 went through a first round of RT-PCR. TCRdb analysed the multiplex PCR reads with MiXCR anew, one entry per CDR3 protein. Here the sample spans about 700,000 distinct CDR3 sequences, 13% to 15% being singletons. The sequencing input was blood. These receptors all stem from a woman aged 18-30 years with Graves' hyperthyroidism.

This clonotype has ten or more counts. The chain recombines TRBV10-3 with TRBJ2-7; no firm D call. Per the germline V gene, CDR1 is ENHRY and CDR2 is SYGVKD. CDR3 length: 12 amino acids. The V end lost 4 bases, the J end lost 4 bases, and 8 bases lay between the germline ends. The CDR3 reads CAISVDGYEQYF. DNA of the CDR3: TGTGCCATCAGTGTGGACGGTTACGAGCAGTACTTC.

This clonotype was found many times. V usage is TRBV3-1 and J usage is TRBJ2-1; TRBD2 might be the D (5 bases). Trimming removed 2 bases from V and 3 bases from J, with 8 bases in between. The CDR3 contains 14 residues. CDR1 LGHDT and CDR2 YNNKEL come from the germline V gene (reference sequence). The CDR3: CASSQRDDYNEQFF. CDR3 nucleotides: TGTGCCAGCAGCCAACGGGATGACTACAATGAGCAGTTCTTC.

The V and J genes are TRBV7-9 and TRBJ1-1; the D is unclear. Per germline, CDR1 SEHNR and CDR2 FQNEAQ (reference sequence). The CDR3 has 14 amino acids. Trimming took off 8 bases at V and 1 base at J, with 14 bases between the two ends. CDR3 bases: TGTGCCAGCGTAGGGCTGGGAGCGAACACTGAAGCTTTCTTT. This encodes CASVGLGANTEAFF.

The table lists this clonotype with many counts. The genes are TRBV2 and TRBJ1-3, with D unclear. Germline-derived CDR1 and CDR2 are SNHLY and FYNNEI. V was clipped by 7 bases and J by 0 bases, with 19 bases between them. The CDR3 runs to 17 residues. The CDR3 DNA sequence: TGTGCCAGCACCCTGGGAGGGTCGTCCATCTCTGGAAACACCATATATTTT. It specifies CASTLGGSSISGNTIYF.

This clonotype has more than one count but fewer than ten. This chain uses TRBV20-1 with TRBJ1-6, with TRBD1 matching 7 bases. CDR1 is DFQATT and CDR2 is SNEGSKA in the germline V gene (reference sequence). Unmatched junction bases numbered 7, after V lost 3 bases and J lost 5 bases. This CDR3 region has 15 residues. CDR3 protein: CSARRGPLDNSPLHF. CDR3 DNA: TGCAGTGCTAGGAGGGGGCCCCTCGATAATTCACCCCTCCACTTT.

The rearrangement uses TRBV7-9 and TRBJ2-5, with D perhaps TRBD1 (6 bases). Germline V CDR1 and CDR2: SEHNR, FQNEAQ (reference sequence). The CDR3 runs to 14 residues. Trimming removed 5 bases at V and 3 bases at J, with 13 bases between. CDR3 protein: CASSVPGQKETQYF. CDR3 bases: TGTGCCAGCAGCGTACCGGGACAAAAAGAGACCCAGTACTTC.

Ten or more counts support this clonotype. This chain connects TRBV28 to TRBJ1-5, with 12 bases matching TRBD1. With 6 bases clipped from V and 0 bases from J, the junction kept 12 bases outside the gene matches. This CDR3 region has 19 residues. CDR1 is MDHEN and CDR2 is SYDVKM in the germline V gene. CDR3 sequence (DNA): TGTGCCAGCAGGCCCAGGAAGGGACAGGGGGCGGCTAGCAATCAGCCCCAGCATTTT. This codes for CASRPRKGQGAASNQPQHF.

This clonotype was seen repeatedly, ten times or more. The V call is TRBV27, the J call TRBJ2-1, with 11 bases that match TRBD2. V trimming: 6 bases; J trimming: 15 bases; junction bases outside the gene matches: 10. Germline V gives CDR1 MNHEY, CDR2 SMNVEV (reference sequence). The CDR3 length is 13 residues. The CDR3 DNA follows: TGTGCCAGCAGATCTCCGACTAGCGGGACATGGTTCTTC. Translated, it gives CASRSPTSGTWFF.

This clonotype showed up just a few times. This may stem from a read error, because a much larger clone lies one nucleotide away. The chain joins TRBV2 to TRBJ2-5; possible D gene TRBD1, 5 bases. The CDR3 is made up of 13 amino acids. The germline V and J ends were trimmed by 8 bases and 7 bases, with 17 bases remaining between them. Germline-derived CDR1 and CDR2 are SNHLY and FYNNEI. The CDR3 sequence: CASGATWGGTQYF. The CDR3 DNA sequence: TGTGCCAGCGGTGCGACTTGGGGCGGGACCCAGTACTTC. The variable domain in full, completed from reference TRBV2 and TRBJ2-5, reads EPEVTQTPSHQVTQMGQEVILRCVPISNHLYFYWYRQILGQKVEFLVSFYNNEISEKSEIFDDQFSVERPDGSNFTLKIRSTKLEDSAMYFCASGATWGGTQYFGPGTRLLVL.

As for this clonotype: A much larger clone differs by one base, so this may be a read error. The chain couples TRBV6-1 to TRBJ1-2, with D unresolved. V lost 10 bases and J lost 4, with 13 bases in between. CDR1 is MNHNS and CDR2 is SASEGT in the germline V gene. CDR3 size: 12 residues. The CDR3 reads CANREATYGYTF. CDR3 nucleotides: TGTGCCAACCGGGAAGCGACCTATGGCTACACCTTC.

This clonotype was picked up many times. The chain has TRBV2 and TRBJ2-7; 9 bases match TRBD1. CDR1 and CDR2 from the germline V gene are SNHLY and FYNNEI. Losses at the gene ends were 5 bases for V and 1 base for J; bases not matched to a gene: 9. The CDR3 has 16 amino acids. CDR3 region: CASSPLPGQGSYEQYF. In nucleotides, the CDR3 is TGTGCCAGCAGTCCCCTCCCGGGACAGGGTTCCTACGAGCAGTACTTC. The variable domain in full, with the rest retrieved from reference TRBV2 and TRBJ2-7, is EPEVTQTPSHQVTQMGQEVILRCVPISNHLYFYWYRQILGQKVEFLVSFYNNEISEKSEIFDDQFSVERPDGSNFTLKIRSTKLEDSAMYFCASSPLPGQGSYEQYFGPGTRLTVT.

This clonotype was counted many times. The V and J genes are TRBV20-1 and TRBJ1-1; maybe TRBD1 (6 bases). V lost 4 bases and J lost 7, with 10 bases in between. The CDR3 totals 11 residues. CDR1 DFQATT and CDR2 SNEGSKA come from the germline V gene (reference sequence). The CDR3 is CSAKGGYEAFF. The CDR3 nucleotides read TGCAGTGCTAAGGGGGGCTATGAAGCTTTCTTT.

This clonotype appeared many times. The genes are TRBV4-1 and TRBJ1-4; 7 positions agree with TRBD1. V shed 2 bases, J shed 8 bases, and the junction held 14 bases outside the gene matches. The germline V gene has CDR1 MGHRA and CDR2 YSYEKL. This CDR3 is 17 amino acids long. The DNA of the CDR3 is TGCGCCAGCAGCCAACTCCGAGGGGGCTCGCCAGGGGAAAAACTGTTTTTT. Its protein is CASSQLRGGSPGEKLFF.

The rearrangement links TRBV6-6 to TRBJ1-6; possibly TRBD1 for D (6 bases). CDR3 length: 18 residues. The germline CDR1 and CDR2 sequences are MNHNY and SVGAGI (reference sequence). The ends were cut back, 0 bases at V and 0 bases at J, with 12 bases in the middle. The DNA of the CDR3 is TGTGCCAGCAGTTACTCACCGGGGGCCCTCTCCTATAATTCACCCCTCCACTTT. Translated: CASSYSPGALSYNSPLHF.

This clonotype was seen more than once but under ten times. This chain uses TRBV6-5 with TRBJ1-2; a possible D gene is TRBD1 (5 bases). The CDR3 is 13 amino acids. The ends were cut back, 0 bases at V and 8 bases at J, with 10 bases in the middle. CDR1 MNHEY and CDR2 SVGAGI come from the germline V gene. In DNA, the CDR3 is TGTGCCAGCAGTTACTCGACGGGGCGAGGCTACACCTTC. Encoded protein: CASSYSTGRGYTF.

The chain carries TRBV18 and TRBJ1-3; D gene uncertain. CDR1 KGHSH and CDR2 LQKENI come from the germline V gene. The CDR3 spans 16 residues. Trimming stripped 2 bases from V and 0 bases from J, with 11 bases between. The CDR3 protein is CASSPFPSDSGNTIYF. In DNA form, the CDR3 reads TGTGCCAGCTCACCATTCCCCAGCGACTCTGGAAACACCATATATTTT. The entire variable domain, with the rest obtained from reference TRBV18 and TRBJ1-3, is as follows: NAGVMQNPRHLVRRRGQEARLRCSPMKGHSHVYWYRQLPEEGLKFMVYLQKENIIDESGMPKERFSAEFPKEGPSILRIQQVVRGDSAAYFCASSPFPSDSGNTIYFGEGSWLTVV.

In this sample, this clonotype turned up many times. As DNA, the CDR3 is TGCAGTGCTTCCGGGACCAACTATGGCTACACCTTC. Protein: CSASGTNYGYTF. The chain couples TRBV20-1 to TRBJ1-2, with D possibly being TRBD1 (5 bases). Deletions cut 5 bases from V and 2 bases from J, with 9 bases between. The CDR3 contains 12 residues. Germline V gene sequence: CDR1 DFQATT, CDR2 SNEGSKA (reference sequence).

This clonotype was counted between two and nine times. The chain employs TRBV10-3 and TRBJ2-2; D gene uncertain. V lost 7 bases and J 3 bases, leaving 12 bases between the germline ends. Germline V gene data show CDR1 as ENHRY and CDR2 as SYGVKD. The CDR3 extends over 14 amino acids. The CDR3 nucleotides are TGTGCCATCAAAAGGGTACGGGACACCGGGGAGCTGTTTTTT. Translating it yields CAIKRVRDTGELFF.

This clonotype came up many times. This chain links TRBV3-1 with TRBJ1-3, with D uncertain. This CDR3 spans 15 amino acids. Germline V gene data show CDR1 as LGHDT and CDR2 as YNNKEL (reference sequence). With 4 bases removed from V and 4 bases from J, the gap between germline ends came to 14 bases. The CDR3, as DNA: TGTGCCAGCAGCCGGACGGCCTTACAGGGAAACACCATATATTTT. This encodes CASSRTALQGNTIYF.

The chain employs TRBV15 and TRBJ1-2; TRBD1 matches 7 bases. The CDR3 covers 17 residues. V shed 0 bases, J shed 7 bases, and the junction held 14 bases outside the gene matches. Germline CDR1 LNHNV, CDR2 YYDKDF (reference sequence). CDR3 loop: CATSREDRRGLYGGYTF. CDR3 nucleotides: TGTGCCACCAGCAGAGAGGACAGGCGGGGATTATATGGTGGCTACACCTTC.

This sequence joins TRBV5-6 and TRBJ2-7; perhaps D is TRBD1 or TRBD2 (5 bases each). This CDR3 is built from 14 residues. Trimming pared 4 bases from V and 2 bases from J, leaving 13 bases between. Per the germline V gene, CDR1 is SGHDT and CDR2 is YYEEEE. The DNA of the CDR3 is TGTGCCAGCAGCCGAAAACGGGGACCCTACGAGCAGTACTTC. This gives the protein CASSRKRGPYEQYF.

This clonotype was detected ten times or more. The chain recombines TRBV11-2 with TRBJ1-4, with 7 bases matching TRBD1. CDR3 length: 15 amino acids. J gave up 7 bases and V 4 bases, and 9 bases lay outside the gene matches. Per germline, CDR1 SGHAT and CDR2 FQNNGV. CDR3 loop: CASSSFDRASEKLFF. The CDR3 DNA follows: TGTGCCAGCAGCTCCTTCGACAGGGCGAGTGAAAAACTGTTTTTT.

The V and J genes are TRBV6-1 and TRBJ2-5; D remains ambiguous. This CDR3 has 14 residues. Per germline, CDR1 MNHNS and CDR2 SASEGT. V was trimmed by 7 bases and J by 5 bases, leaving 17 bases between them. The CDR3 region has the DNA TGTGCCAGCACCGAACTGGGTATCTGGGAGACCCAGTACTTC. Encoded protein: CASTELGIWETQYF.

The chain carries TRBV7-9 and TRBJ2-6; the D gene is possibly TRBD1 (5 bases). CDR3 size: 16 residues. V was trimmed by 2 bases and J by 0 bases, leaving 8 bases between them. Germline lookup yields CDR1 SEHNR and CDR2 FQNEAQ (reference sequence). The CDR3 sequence: CASSLKGNSGANVLTF. The DNA of the CDR3 is TGTGCCAGCAGCTTAAAGGGGAACTCTGGGGCCAACGTCCTGACTTTC.

In its sample, this clonotype was seen many times. V is TRBV12-3 or TRBV12-4 and J is TRBJ2-3; 7 bases line up with TRBD2. The J segment lost 0 bases and the V segment lost 6 bases, leaving 12 bases of the junction unmatched. This CDR3 has 17 amino acids. The CDR3 DNA is TGTGCCAGCAGGCCTCTTCTCGGGGGGACTAGCACAGATACGCAGTATTTT. It encodes CASRPLLGGTSTDTQYF.

Ten or more counts support this clonotype. This chain uses TRBV2 with TRBJ1-1; D gene unclear. The germline V gene encodes CDR1 SNHLY and CDR2 FYNNEI. V lost 4 bases and J 2 bases, leaving 8 bases between the germline ends. The CDR3 is 13 residues long. CDR3: CASSGWENTEAFF. The DNA of the CDR3 is TGTGCCAGCAGTGGATGGGAAAACACTGAAGCTTTCTTT. The whole variable domain, remainder taken from reference TRBV2 and TRBJ1-1, is EPEVTQTPSHQVTQMGQEVILRCVPISNHLYFYWYRQILGQKVEFLVSFYNNEISEKSEIFDDQFSVERPDGSNFTLKIRSTKLEDSAMYFCASSGWENTEAFFGQGTRLTVV.

In its sample, this clonotype was seen many times. The gene calls are TRBV28 and TRBJ1-4; no clear D gene. CDR1 and CDR2 (germline): MDHEN, SYDVKM. The CDR3 has 14 amino acids. Trimming stripped 5 bases from V and 8 bases from J, with 15 bases between. The CDR3 nucleotides read TGTGCCAGCAGTCCCGAGTACGTAAGCGAAAAACTGTTTTTT. Encoded protein: CASSPEYVSEKLFF.

Remarks on this clonotype: A much bigger clone sits one base away, suggesting this may be a read error. The chain is built from TRBV30 and TRBJ2-1, with D possibly matching TRBD2 (5 bases). CDR1 GTSNPN and CDR2 SVGIG come from the germline V gene (reference sequence). The CDR3 covers 16 residues. DNA of the CDR3: TGTGCCTGGGGTGTGCTACGTCCGGGGAACTACAATGAGCAGTTCTTC. Translated, it gives CAWGVLRPGNYNEQFF.

This clonotype was seen repeatedly, ten times or more. The rearrangement links TRBV18 to TRBJ1-6; D remains unclear. With 4 bases removed from V and 7 bases from J, the gap between germline ends came to 5 bases. Germline V gene data show CDR1 as KGHSH and CDR2 as LQKENI. This CDR3 region has 12 residues. The CDR3 spells CASSHTNSPLHF. The DNA of the CDR3 is TGTGCCAGCTCACACACCAATTCACCCCTCCACTTT.